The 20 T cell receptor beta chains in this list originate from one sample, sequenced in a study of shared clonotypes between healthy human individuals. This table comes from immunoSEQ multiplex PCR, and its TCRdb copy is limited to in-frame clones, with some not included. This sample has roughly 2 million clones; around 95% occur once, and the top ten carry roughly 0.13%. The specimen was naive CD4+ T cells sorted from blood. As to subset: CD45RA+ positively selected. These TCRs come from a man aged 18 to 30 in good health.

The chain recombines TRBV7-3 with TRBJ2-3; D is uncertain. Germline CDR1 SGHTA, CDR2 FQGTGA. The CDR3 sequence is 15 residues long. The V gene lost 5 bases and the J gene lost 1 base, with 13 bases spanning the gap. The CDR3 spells CASSLKAAGTDTQYF. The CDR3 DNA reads TGTGCCAGCAGCCTGAAGGCAGCCGGCACAGATACGCAGTATTTT.

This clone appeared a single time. Here the CDR3 reads CASSFGDRGNSPLHF. In DNA form, the CDR3 reads TGTGCCAGCAGCTTTGGCGACAGGGGTAATTCACCCCTCCACTTT. This chain uses TRBV5-8 with TRBJ1-6; 8 bases agree with TRBD1. The germline gives CDR1 SGHTS, CDR2 YDEGEE. There are 15 residues in the CDR3. Trimming took 2 bases from V and 6 from J; bases not matched to a gene: 4. The full variable domain, rest sourced from reference TRBV5-8 and TRBJ1-6, is EAGVTQSPTHLIKTRGQQATLRCSPISGHTSVYWYQQALGLGLQFLLWYDEGEERNRGNFPPRFSGRQFPNYSSELNVNALELEDSALYLCASSFGDRGNSPLHFGNGTRLTVT.

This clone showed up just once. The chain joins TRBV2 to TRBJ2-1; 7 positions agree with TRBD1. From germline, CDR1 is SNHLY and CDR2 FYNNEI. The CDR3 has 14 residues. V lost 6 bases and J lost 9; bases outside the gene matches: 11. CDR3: CASRTGTASSEQFF. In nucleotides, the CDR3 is TGTGCCAGCAGGACAGGGACGGCATCATCTGAGCAGTTCTTC.

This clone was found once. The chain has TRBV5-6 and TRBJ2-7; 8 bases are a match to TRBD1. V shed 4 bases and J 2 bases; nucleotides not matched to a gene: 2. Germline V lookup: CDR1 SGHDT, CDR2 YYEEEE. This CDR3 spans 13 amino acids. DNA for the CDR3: TGTGCCAGCAGCACAGGGGGGCCCTACGAGCAGTACTTC. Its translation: CASSTGGPYEQYF.

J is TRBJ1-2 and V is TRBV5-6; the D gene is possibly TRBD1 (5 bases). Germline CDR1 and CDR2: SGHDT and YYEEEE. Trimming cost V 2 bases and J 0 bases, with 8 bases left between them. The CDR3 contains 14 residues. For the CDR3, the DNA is TGTGCCAGCAGCTTCCAGGGTTCTAACTATGGCTACACCTTC. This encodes CASSFQGSNYGYTF.

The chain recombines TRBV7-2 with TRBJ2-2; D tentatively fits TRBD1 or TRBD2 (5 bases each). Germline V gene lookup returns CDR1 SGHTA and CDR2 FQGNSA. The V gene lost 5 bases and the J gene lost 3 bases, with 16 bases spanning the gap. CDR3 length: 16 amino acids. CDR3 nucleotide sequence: TGTGCCAGCAGCCTAAGATTGACGGGGCACACCGGGGAGCTGTTTTTT. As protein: CASSLRLTGHTGELFF.

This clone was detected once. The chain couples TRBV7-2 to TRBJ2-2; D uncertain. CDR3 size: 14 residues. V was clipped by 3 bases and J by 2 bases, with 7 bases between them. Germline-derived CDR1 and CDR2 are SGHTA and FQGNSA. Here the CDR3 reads CASSFISNTGELFF. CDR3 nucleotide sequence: TGTGCCAGCAGCTTCATAAGCAACACCGGGGAGCTGTTTTTT.

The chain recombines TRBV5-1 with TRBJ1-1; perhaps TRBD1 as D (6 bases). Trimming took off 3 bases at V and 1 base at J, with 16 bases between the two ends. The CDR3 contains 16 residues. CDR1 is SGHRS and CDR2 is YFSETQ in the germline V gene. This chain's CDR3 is CASSSVGAGANTEAFF. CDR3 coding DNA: TGCGCCAGCAGCTCCGTCGGCGCAGGGGCGAACACTGAAGCTTTCTTT.

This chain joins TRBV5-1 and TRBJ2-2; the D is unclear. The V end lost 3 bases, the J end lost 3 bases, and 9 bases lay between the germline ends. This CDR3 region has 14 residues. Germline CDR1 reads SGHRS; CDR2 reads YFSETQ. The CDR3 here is CASSSPPDTGELFF. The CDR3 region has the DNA TGCGCCAGCAGCTCCCCGCCCGACACCGGGGAGCTGTTTTTT.

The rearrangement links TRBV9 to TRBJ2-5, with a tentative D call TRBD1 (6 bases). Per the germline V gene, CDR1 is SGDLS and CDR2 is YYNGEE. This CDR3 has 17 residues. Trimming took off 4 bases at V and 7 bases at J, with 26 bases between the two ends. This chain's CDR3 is CASSPRDTAGVSRTQYF. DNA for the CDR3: TGTGCCAGCAGCCCCAGGGATACAGCAGGGGTTTCGCGGACCCAGTACTTC. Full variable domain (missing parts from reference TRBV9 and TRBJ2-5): DSGVTQTPKHLITATGQRVTLRCSPRSGDLSVYWYQQSLDQGLQFLIQYYNGEERAKGNILERFSAQQFPDLHSELNLSSLELGDSALYFCASSPRDTAGVSRTQYFGPGTRLLVL.

The CDR3 here is CASSSGTGEGNSPLHF. CDR3 sequence (DNA): TGTGCCAGCAGCTCCGGGACAGGGGAAGGTAATTCACCCCTCCACTTT. The J gene is TRBJ1-6, the V gene TRBV5-6; 10 bases line up with TRBD1. J lost 6 bases, V lost 3 bases, and 6 bases had no gene match. Germline values: CDR1 SGHDT, CDR2 YYEEEE. The CDR3 has 16 residues.

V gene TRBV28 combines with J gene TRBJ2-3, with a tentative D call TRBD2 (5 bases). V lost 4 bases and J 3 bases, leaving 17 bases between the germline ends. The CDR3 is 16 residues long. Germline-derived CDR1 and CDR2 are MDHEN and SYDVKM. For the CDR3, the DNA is TGTGCCAGCAGTTCCTCTGGACGGGGTTCGACAGATACGCAGTATTTT. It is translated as CASSSSGRGSTDTQYF.

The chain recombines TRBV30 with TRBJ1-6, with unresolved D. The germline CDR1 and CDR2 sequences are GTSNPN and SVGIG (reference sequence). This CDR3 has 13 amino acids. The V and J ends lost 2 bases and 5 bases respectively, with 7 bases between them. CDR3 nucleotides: TGTGCCTGGAGTCGACTAAATAATTCACCCCTCCACTTT. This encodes CAWSRLNNSPLHF.

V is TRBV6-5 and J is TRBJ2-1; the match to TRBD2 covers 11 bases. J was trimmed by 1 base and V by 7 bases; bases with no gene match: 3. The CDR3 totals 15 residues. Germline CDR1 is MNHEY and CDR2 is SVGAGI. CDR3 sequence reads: CASTRLAGSYNEQFF. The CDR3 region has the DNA TGTGCCAGCACCAGACTAGCGGGGTCCTACAATGAGCAGTTCTTC.

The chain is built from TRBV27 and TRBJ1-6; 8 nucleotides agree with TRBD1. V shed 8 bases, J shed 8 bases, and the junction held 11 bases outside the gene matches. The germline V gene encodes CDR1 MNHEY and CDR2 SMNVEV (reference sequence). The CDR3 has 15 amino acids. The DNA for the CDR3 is TGTGCCAGCTGCACAGGGGGGGGATTTCATTCACCCCTCCACTTT. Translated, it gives CASCTGGGFHSPLHF.

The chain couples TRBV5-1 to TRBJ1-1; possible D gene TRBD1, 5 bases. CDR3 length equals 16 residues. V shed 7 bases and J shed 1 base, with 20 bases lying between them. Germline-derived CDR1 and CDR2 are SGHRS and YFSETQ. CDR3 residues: CASGPQGAHGNTEAFF. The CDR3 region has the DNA TGCGCCAGCGGACCTCAAGGGGCCCACGGGAACACTGAAGCTTTCTTT. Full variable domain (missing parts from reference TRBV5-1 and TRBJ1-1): KAGVTQTPRYLIKTRGQQVTLSCSPISGHRSVSWYQQTPGQGLQFLFEYFSETQRNKGNFPGRFSGRQFSNSRSEMNVSTLELGDSALYLCASGPQGAHGNTEAFFGQGTRLTVV.

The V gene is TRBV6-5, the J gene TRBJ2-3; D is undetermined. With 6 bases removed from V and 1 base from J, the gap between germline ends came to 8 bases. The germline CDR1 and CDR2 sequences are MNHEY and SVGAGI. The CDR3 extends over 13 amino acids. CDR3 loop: CASRPLGTDTQYF. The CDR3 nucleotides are TGTGCCAGCAGACCGTTAGGCACAGATACGCAGTATTTT.

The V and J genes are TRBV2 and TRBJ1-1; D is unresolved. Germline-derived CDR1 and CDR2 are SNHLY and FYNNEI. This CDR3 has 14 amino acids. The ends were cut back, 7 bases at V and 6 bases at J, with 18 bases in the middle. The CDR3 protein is CASTPMNFGSEAFF. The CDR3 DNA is TGTGCCAGCACCCCAATGAATTTTGGGTCTGAAGCTTTCTTT.

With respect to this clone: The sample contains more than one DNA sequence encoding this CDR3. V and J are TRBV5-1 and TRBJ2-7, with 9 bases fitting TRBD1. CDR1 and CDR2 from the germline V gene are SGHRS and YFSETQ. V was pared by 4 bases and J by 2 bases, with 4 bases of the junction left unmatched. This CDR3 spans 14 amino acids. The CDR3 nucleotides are TGCGCCAGCAGCCCTGGGACAGGGCCCTACGAGCAGTACTTC. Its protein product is CASSPGTGPYEQYF. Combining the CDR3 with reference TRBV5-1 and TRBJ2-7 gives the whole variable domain KAGVTQTPRYLIKTRGQQVTLSCSPISGHRSVSWYQQTPGQGLQFLFEYFSETQRNKGNFPGRFSGRQFSNSRSEMNVSTLELGDSALYLCASSPGTGPYEQYFGPGTRLTVT.

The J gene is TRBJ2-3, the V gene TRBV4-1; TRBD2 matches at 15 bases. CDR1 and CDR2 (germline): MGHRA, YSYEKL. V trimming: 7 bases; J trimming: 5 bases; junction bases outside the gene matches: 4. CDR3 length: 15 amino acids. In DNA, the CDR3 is TGCGCCAGCATGCCGGGACTAGCGGGAGGAGATACGCAGTATTTT. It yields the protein CASMPGLAGGDTQYF.